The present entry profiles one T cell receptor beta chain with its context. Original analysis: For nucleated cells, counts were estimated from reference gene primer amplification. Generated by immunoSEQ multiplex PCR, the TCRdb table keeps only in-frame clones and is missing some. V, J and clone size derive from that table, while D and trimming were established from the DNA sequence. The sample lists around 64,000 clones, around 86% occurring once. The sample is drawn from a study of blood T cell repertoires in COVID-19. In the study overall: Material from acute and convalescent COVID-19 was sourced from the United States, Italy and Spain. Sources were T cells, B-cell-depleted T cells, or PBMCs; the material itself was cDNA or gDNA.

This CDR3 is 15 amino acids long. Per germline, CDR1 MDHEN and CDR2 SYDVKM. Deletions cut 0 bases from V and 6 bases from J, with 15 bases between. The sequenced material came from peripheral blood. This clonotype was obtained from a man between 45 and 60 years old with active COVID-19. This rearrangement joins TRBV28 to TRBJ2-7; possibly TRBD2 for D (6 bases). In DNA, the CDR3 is TGTGCCAGCAGTTTATGGTCGGTAGGAGGGGCCGAGCAGTACTTC. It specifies CASSLWSVGGAEQYF. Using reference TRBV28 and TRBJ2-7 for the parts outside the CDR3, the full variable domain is DVKVTQSSRYLVKRTGEKVFLECVQDMDHENMFWYRQDPGLGLRLIYFSYDVKMKEKGDIPEGYSVSREKKERFSLILESASTNQTSMYLCASSLWSVGGAEQYFGPGTRLTVT.